The 3 T cell receptor beta chains presented below share a single source sample, sequenced in a study of T cell repertoires in cytomegalovirus infection. TCRdb re-derived calls from the reads in MiXCR, one entry per CDR3 protein. The table lists some 240,000 distinct CDR3 sequences, 17% of them singletons. Input material: CD8+ T cells from PBMCs. These receptors all stem from a human donor in good health (CMV status not recorded). Some clones in this sample may be carry-over from other donors' samples.

CDR3 in DNA: TGTGCCAGCAGGGAGACAGGGGGATATCAGCCCCAGCATTTT. It yields the protein CASRETGGYQPQHF. J is TRBJ1-5 and V is TRBV27; 9 positions agree with TRBD1. From germline, CDR1 is MNHEY and CDR2 SMNVEV (reference sequence). The CDR3 is 14 residues long. V lost 6 bases and J lost 5; bases outside the gene matches: 5.

At least ten counts were recorded for this clonotype. The chain recombines TRBV27 with TRBJ1-5; no reliable D call. Trimming took 5 bases from V and 6 from J, leaving 8 bases between them. Germline CDR1 is MNHEY and CDR2 is SMNVEV (reference sequence). The CDR3 runs 12 residues. Here the CDR3 reads CASSEGSQPQHF. The CDR3 DNA sequence: TGTGCCAGCAGTGAGGGTTCTCAGCCCCAGCATTTT.

This clonotype was seen repeatedly, ten times or more. CDR3 amino acids: CASSFWGTGAGELFF. DNA of the CDR3: TGTGCCAGCAGCTTCTGGGGGACTGGCGCCGGGGAGCTGTTTTTT. The V and J genes are TRBV7-2 and TRBJ2-2, with D perhaps TRBD2 (6 bases). Germline V gene sequence: CDR1 SGHTA, CDR2 FQGNSA. V was cut by 3 bases and J by 6 bases, with 14 bases left in between. CDR3 length: 15 amino acids.